The entry that follows covers one T cell receptor (beta chain) sequence. The CDR3 runs to 15 residues. The V and J ends lost 0 bases and 8 bases respectively, with 13 bases between them. CDR1 is SGHDN and CDR2 is FVKESK in the germline V gene. Profiling relied on immunoSEQ multiplex PCR, and the TCRdb table lists in-frame clones only, not all of them. The sample shows 65,000 to 70,000 clones, approximately 80% of them seen only once. The data stem from a study of control samples from healthy donors and cancer patients. The V and J genes are TRBV14 and TRBJ1-4; no reliable D call. The receptor comes from a woman in her forties or fifties with lung cancer. The sample consisted of PBMCs. CDR3 coding DNA: TGTGCCAGCAGCCAAGATCCACTGGGCCGGGAAAAACTGTTTTTT. Amino acid sequence: CASSQDPLGREKLFF. Drawing the rest from reference TRBV14 and TRBJ1-4, the complete variable domain is EAGVTQFPSHSVIEKGQTVTLRCDPISGHDNLYWYRRVMGKEIKFLLHFVKESKQDESGMPNNRFLAERTGGTYSTLKVQPAELEDSGVYFCASSQDPLGREKLFFGSGTQLSVL.